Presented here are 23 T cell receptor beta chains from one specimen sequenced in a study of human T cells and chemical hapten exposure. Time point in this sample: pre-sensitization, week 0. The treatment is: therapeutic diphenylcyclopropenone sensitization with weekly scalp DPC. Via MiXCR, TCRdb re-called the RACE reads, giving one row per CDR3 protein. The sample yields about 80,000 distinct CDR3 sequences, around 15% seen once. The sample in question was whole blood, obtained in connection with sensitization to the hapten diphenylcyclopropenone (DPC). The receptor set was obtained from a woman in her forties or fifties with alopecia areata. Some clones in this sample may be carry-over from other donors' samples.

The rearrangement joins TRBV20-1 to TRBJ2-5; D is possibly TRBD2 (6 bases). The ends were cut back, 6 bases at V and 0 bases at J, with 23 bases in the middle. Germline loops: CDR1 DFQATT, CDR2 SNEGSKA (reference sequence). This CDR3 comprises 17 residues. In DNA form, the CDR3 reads TGCAGTGCCCGCGGGGAGCGTCTAGCCCGGTACCAAGAGACCCAGTACTTC. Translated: CSARGERLARYQETQYF.

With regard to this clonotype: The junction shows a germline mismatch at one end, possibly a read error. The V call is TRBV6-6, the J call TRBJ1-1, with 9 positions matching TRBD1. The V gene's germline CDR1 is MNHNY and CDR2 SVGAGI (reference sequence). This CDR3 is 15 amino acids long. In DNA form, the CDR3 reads TGTACCAGCAGTCTCAGGGGACAGGGGAACACTGAAGCTTTCTTT. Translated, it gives CTSSLRGQGNTEAFF.

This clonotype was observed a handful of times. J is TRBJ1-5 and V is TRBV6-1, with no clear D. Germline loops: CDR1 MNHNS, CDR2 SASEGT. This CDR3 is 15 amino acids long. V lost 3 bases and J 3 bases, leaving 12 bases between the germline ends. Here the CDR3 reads CASSDIFLNNQPQHF. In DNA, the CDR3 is TGTGCCAGCAGTGATATTTTCTTGAACAATCAGCCCCAGCATTTT.

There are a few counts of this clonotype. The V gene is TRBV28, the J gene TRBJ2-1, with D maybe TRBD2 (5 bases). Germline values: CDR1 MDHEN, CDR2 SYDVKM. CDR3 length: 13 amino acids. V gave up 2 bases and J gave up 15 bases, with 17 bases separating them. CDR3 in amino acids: CASSLGPTRRGFF. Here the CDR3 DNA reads TGTGCCAGCAGTTTAGGCCCGACTCGACGGGGGTTCTTC.

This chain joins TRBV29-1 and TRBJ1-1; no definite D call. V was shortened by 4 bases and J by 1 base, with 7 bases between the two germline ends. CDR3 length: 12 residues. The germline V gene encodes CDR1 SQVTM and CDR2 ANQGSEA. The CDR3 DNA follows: TGCAGCGTTGGCAAAGAGAACACTGAAGCTTTCTTT. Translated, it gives CSVGKENTEAFF.

The chain's CDR3 is CASSLVANREQYF. The CDR3 DNA reads TGTGCCAGCAGCTTAGTGGCTAATCGGGAGCAGTACTTC. The V gene is TRBV7-2, the J gene TRBJ2-7; D gene unclear. This CDR3 is built from 13 residues. Germline V lookup: CDR1 SGHTA, CDR2 FQGNSA. V gave up 1 base and J gave up 7 bases, with 11 bases separating them.

CDR3 coding DNA: TGCGCCAGCAGTACCGGGACTAGCGGGAGGAGGGCTTCGGAGACCCAGTACTTC. Translated, it gives CASSTGTSGRRASETQYF. V usage is TRBV5-1 and J usage is TRBJ2-5, with 15 bases aligning to TRBD2. V trimming: 5 bases; J trimming: 5 bases; junction bases outside the gene matches: 13. In germline, CDR1 is SGHRS, CDR2 YFSETQ. The CDR3 spans 18 residues.

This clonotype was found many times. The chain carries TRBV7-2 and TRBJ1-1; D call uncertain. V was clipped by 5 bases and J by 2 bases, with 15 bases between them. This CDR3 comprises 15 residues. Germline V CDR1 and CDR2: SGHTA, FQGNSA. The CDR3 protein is CASSLGNGLNTEAFF. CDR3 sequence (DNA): TGTGCCAGCAGCCTCGGAAACGGGCTAAACACTGAAGCTTTCTTT.

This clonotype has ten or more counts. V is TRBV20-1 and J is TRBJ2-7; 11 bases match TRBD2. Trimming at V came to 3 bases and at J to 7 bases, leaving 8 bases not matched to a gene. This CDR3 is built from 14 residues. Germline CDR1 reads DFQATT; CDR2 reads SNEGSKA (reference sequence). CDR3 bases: TGCAGTGCTAGGATAGCGGGAGGGCCTGAGGAGCAGTACTTC. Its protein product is CSARIAGGPEEQYF.

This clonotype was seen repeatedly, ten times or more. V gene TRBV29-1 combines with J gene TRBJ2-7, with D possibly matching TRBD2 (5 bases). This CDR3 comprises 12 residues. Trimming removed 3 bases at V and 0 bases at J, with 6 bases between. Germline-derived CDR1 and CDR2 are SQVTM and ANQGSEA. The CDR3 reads CSVEGSSYEQYF. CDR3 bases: TGCAGCGTTGAGGGGAGCTCCTACGAGCAGTACTTC.

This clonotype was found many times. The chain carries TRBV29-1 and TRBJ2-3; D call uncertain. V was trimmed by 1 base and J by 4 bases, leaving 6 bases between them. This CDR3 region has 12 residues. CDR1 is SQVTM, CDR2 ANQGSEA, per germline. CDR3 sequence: CSVEGGSDTQYF. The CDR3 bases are TGCAGCGTTGAAGGTGGGTCAGATACGCAGTATTTT.

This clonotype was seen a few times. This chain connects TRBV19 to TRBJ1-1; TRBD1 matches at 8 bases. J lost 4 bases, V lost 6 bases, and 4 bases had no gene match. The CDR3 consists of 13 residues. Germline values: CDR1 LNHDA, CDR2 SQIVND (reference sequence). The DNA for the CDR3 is TGTGCCAGTAGGACTACAGGGGGCACTGAAGCTTTCTTT. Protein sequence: CASRTTGGTEAFF.

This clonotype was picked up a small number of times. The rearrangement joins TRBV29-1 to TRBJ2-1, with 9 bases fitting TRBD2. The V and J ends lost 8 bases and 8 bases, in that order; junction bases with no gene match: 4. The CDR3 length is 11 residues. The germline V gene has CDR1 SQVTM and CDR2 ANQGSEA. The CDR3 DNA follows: TGCAGCCTTAGCGGGAGTGATGAGCAGTTCTTC. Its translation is CSLSGSDEQFF.

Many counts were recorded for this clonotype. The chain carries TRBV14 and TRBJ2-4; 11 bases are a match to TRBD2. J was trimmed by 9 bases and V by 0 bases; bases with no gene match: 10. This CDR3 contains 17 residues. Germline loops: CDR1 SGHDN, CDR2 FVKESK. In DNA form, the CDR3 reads TGTGCCAGCAGCCAAGAATTAGCGGGAGGGAGATCGGGCATTCAGTACTTC. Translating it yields CASSQELAGGRSGIQYF. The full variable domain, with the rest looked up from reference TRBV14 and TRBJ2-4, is EAGVTQFPSHSVIEKGQTVTLRCDPISGHDNLYWYRRVMGKEIKFLLHFVKESKQDESGMPNNRFLAERTGGTYSTLKVQPAELEDSGVYFCASSQELAGGRSGIQYFGAGTRLSVL.

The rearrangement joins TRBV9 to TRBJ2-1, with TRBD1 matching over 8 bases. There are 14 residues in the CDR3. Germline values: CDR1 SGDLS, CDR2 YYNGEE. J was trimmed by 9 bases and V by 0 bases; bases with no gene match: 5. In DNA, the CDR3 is TGTGCCAGCAGCGTAGTCAGGGGGCTGGCTGAGCAGTTCTTC. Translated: CASSVVRGLAEQFF. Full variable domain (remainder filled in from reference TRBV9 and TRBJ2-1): DSGVTQTPKHLITATGQRVTLRCSPRSGDLSVYWYQQSLDQGLQFLIQYYNGEERAKGNILERFSAQQFPDLHSELNLSSLELGDSALYFCASSVVRGLAEQFFGPGTRLTVL.

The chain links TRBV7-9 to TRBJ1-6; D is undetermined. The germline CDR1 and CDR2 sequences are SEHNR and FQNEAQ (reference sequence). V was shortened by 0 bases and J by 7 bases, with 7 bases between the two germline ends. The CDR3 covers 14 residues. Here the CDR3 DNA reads TGTGCCAGCAGCTTAGCGTATTGGAATTCACCCCTCCACTTT. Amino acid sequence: CASSLAYWNSPLHF.

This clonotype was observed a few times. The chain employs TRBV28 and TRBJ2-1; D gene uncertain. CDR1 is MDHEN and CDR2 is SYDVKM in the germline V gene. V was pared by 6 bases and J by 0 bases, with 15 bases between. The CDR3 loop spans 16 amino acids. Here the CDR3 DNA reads TGTGCCAGCAGCCGGCCCTCCCCGAGCTCCTACAATGAGCAGTTCTTC. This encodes CASSRPSPSSYNEQFF.

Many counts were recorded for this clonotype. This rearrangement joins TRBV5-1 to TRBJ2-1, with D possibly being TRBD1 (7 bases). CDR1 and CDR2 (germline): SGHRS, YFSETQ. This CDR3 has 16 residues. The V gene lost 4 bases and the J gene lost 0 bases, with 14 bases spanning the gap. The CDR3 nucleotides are TGCGCCAGCAGCCGGGAGACAGGGCCCTCCTACAATGAGCAGTTCTTC. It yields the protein CASSRETGPSYNEQFF.

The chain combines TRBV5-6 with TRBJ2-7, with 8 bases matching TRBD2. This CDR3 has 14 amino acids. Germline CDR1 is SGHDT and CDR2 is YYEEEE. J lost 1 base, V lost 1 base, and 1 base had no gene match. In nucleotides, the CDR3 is TGTGCCAGCAGCTTGAGCGGGAGATCCTACGAGCAGTACTTC. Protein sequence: CASSLSGRSYEQYF.

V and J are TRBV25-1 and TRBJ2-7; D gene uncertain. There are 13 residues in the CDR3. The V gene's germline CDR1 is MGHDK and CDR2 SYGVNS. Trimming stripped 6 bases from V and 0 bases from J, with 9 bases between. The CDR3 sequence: CASRGLSSYEQYF. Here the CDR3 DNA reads TGTGCCAGCAGGGGCCTAAGCTCCTACGAGCAGTACTTC.

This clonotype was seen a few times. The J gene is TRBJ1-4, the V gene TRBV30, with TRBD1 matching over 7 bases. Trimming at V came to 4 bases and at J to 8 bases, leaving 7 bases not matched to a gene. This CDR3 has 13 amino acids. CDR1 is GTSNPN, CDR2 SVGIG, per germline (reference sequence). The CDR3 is CAWNQGVGEKLFF. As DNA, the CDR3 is TGTGCCTGGAATCAGGGGGTTGGGGAAAAACTGTTTTTT.

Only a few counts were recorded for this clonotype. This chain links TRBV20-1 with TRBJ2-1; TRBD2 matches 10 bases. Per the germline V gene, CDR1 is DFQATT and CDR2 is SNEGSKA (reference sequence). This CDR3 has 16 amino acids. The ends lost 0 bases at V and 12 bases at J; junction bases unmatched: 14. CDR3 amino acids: CSARDQGTSARRGQFF. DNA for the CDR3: TGCAGTGCTAGAGATCAGGGGACTAGCGCCCGGCGGGGGCAGTTCTTC.

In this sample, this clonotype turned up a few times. CDR3 region: CSVSFSGTDTQYF. The CDR3 coding sequence is TGCAGCGTTTCGTTTAGTGGCACAGATACGCAGTATTTT. The rearrangement links TRBV29-1 to TRBJ2-3, with D hard to call. Trimming took 5 bases from V and 1 from J, leaving 10 bases between them. Germline V gene sequence: CDR1 SQVTM, CDR2 ANQGSEA. The CDR3 is 13 amino acids.